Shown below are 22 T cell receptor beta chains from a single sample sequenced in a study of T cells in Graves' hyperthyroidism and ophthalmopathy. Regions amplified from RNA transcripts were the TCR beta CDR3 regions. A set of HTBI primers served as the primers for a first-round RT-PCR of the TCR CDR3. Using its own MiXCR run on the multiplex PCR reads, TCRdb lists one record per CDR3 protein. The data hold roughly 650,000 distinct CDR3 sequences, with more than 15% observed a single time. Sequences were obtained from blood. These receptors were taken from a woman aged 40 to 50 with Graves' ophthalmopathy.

CDR3 amino acids: CASSLVGYSDATDTQYF. The CDR3 DNA reads TGTGCCAGCAGCTTAGTAGGCTACTCAGATGCCACAGATACGCAGTATTTT. The V call is TRBV11-2, the J call TRBJ2-3, with no clear D. Germline V gene lookup returns CDR1 SGHAT and CDR2 FQNNGV. The CDR3 loop spans 17 amino acids. The V end lost 1 base, the J end lost 2 bases, and 16 bases lay between the germline ends.

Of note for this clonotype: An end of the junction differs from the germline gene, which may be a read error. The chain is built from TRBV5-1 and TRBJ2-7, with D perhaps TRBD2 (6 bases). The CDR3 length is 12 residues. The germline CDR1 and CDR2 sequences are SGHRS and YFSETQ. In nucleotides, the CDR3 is TGTGCCAGCAGCGGGCAGTACAACGAGCAGTACTTC. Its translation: CASSGQYNEQYF.

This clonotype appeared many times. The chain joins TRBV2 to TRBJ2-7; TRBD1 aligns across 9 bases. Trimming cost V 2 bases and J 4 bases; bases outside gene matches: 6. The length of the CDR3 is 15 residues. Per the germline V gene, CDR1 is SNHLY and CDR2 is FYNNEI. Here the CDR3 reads CASSEQGQGKYEQYF. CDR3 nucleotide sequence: TGTGCCAGCAGTGAACAGGGACAGGGAAAATACGAGCAGTACTTC.

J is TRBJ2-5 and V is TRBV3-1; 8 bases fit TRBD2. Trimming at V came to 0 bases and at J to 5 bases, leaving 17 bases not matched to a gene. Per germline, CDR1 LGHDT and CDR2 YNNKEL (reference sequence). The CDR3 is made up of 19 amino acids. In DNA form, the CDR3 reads TGTGCCAGCAGCCAAGATCGGGGGGGGGGCTTGTGGAATTTGGAGACCCAGTACTTC. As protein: CASSQDRGGGLWNLETQYF.

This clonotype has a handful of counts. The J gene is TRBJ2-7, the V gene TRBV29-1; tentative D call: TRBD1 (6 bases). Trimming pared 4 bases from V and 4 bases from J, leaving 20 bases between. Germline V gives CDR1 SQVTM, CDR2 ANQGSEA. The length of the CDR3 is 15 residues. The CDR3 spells CSVGVSWGRVYEQYF. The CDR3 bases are TGCAGCGTTGGTGTTAGTTGGGGGCGCGTTTACGAGCAGTACTTC.

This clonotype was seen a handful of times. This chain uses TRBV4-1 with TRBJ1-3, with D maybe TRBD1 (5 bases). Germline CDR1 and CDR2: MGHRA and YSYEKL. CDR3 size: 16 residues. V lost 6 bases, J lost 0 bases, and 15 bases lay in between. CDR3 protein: CASRGGTHYSGNTIYF. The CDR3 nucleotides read TGCGCCAGCAGGGGAGGGACTCACTACTCTGGAAACACCATATATTTT.

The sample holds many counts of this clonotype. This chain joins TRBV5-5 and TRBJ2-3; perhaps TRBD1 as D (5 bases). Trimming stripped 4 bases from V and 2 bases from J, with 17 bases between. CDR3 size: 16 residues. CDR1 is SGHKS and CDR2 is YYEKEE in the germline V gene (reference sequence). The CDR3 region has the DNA TGTGCCAGCAGCATTAGACAGACCTTAAACACAGATACGCAGTATTTT. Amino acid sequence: CASSIRQTLNTDTQYF.

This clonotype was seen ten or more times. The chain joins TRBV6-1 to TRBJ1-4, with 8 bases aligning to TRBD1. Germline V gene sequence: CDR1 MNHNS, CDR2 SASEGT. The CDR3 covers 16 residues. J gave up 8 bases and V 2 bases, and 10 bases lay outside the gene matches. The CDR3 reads CASSEQLGQGSEKLFF. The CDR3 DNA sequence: TGTGCCAGCAGTGAACAACTCGGACAGGGTAGCGAAAAACTGTTTTTT.

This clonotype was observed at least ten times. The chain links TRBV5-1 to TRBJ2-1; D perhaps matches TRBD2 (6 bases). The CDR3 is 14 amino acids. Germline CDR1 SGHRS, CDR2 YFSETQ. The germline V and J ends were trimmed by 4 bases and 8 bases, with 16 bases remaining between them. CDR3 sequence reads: CASSTGTPAHEQFF. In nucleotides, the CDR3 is TGCGCCAGCAGCACCGGGACTCCGGCACATGAGCAGTTCTTC. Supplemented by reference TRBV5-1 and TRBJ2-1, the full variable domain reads KAGVTQTPRYLIKTRGQQVTLSCSPISGHRSVSWYQQTPGQGLQFLFEYFSETQRNKGNFPGRFSGRQFSNSRSEMNVSTLELGDSALYLCASSTGTPAHEQFFGPGTRLTVL.

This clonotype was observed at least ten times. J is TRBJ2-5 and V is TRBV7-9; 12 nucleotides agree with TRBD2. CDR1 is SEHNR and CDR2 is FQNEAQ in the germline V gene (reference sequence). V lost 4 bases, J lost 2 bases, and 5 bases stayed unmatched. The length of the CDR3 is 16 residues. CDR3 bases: TGTGCCAGCAGCTCCCGGACTAGCGGGAATCAAGAGACCCAGTACTTC. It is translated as CASSSRTSGNQETQYF.

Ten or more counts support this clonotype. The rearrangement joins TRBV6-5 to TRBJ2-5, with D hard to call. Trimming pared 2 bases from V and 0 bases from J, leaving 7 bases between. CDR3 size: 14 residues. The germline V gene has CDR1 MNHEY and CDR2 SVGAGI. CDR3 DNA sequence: TGTGCCAGCAGTTACGGAAGGAACCAAGAGACCCAGTACTTC. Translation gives CASSYGRNQETQYF.

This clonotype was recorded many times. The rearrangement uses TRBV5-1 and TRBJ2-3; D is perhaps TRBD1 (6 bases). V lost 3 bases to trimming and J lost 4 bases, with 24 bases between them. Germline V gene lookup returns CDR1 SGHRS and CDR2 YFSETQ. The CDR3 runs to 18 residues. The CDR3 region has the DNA TGCGCCAGCAGCTACACAGGGACGTGGGGCCAGGGGTCAGATACGCAGTATTTT. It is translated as CASSYTGTWGQGSDTQYF.

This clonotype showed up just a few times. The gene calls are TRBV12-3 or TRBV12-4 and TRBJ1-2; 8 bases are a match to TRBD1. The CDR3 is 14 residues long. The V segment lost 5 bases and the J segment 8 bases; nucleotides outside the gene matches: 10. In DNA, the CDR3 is TGTGCCAGCAGTCTGGCGTCAGGGGGCCGGGGCTACACCTTC. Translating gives CASSLASGGRGYTF.

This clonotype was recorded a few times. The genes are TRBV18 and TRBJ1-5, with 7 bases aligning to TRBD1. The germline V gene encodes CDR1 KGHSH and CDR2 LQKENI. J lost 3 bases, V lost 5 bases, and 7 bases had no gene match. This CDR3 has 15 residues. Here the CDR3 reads CASSSGTVLNQPQHF. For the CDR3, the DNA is TGTGCCAGCTCATCTGGGACAGTTCTCAATCAGCCCCAGCATTTT.

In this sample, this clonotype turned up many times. The CDR3 DNA reads TGCGCCAGCAGCTCAGGGTGGGTTAATGAAAAACTGTTTTTT. Residues: CASSSGWVNEKLFF. The chain employs TRBV5-1 and TRBJ1-4, with TRBD1 as a possible D gene (5 bases). Trimming left V 3 bases short and J 4 bases short, with 10 bases between. CDR1 is SGHRS and CDR2 is YFSETQ in the germline V gene. CDR3 length: 14 amino acids.

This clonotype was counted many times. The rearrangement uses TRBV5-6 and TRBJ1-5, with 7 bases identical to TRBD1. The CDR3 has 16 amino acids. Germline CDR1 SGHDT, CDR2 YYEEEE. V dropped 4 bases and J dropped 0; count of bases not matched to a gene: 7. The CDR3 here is CASSTRQGLSNQPQHF. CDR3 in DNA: TGTGCCAGCAGCACACGACAGGGTCTTAGCAATCAGCCCCAGCATTTT.

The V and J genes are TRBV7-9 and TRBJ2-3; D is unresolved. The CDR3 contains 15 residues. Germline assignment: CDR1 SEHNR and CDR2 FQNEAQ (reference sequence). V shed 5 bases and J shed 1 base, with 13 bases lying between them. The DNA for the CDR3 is TGTGCCAGCAGCCAATCTCTCCCCCGCACAGATACGCAGTATTTT. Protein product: CASSQSLPRTDTQYF.

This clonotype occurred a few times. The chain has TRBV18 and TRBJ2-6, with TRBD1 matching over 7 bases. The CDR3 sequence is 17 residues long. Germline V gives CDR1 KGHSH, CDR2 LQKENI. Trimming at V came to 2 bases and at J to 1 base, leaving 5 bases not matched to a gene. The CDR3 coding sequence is TGTGCCAGCTCACCAGAGACAGGGCGATCTGGGGCCAACGTCCTGACTTTC. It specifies CASSPETGRSGANVLTF.

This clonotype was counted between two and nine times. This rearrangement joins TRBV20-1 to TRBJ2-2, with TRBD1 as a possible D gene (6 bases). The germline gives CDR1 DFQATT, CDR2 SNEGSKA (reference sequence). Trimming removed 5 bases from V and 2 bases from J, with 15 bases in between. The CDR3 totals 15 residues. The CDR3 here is CSAPYRARNTGELFF. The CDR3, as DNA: TGCAGTGCTCCCTACAGGGCGCGAAACACCGGGGAGCTGTTTTTT.

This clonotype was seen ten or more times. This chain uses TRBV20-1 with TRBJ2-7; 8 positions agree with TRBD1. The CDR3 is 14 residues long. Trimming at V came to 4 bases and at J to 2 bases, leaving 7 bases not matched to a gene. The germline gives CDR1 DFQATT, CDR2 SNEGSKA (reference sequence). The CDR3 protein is CSATRDRRPYEQYF. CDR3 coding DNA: TGCAGTGCTACCCGGGACAGGAGGCCCTACGAGCAGTACTTC.

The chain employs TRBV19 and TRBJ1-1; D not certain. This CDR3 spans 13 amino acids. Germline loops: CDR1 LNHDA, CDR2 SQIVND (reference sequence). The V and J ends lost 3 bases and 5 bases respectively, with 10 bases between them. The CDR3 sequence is CASSIQFRTEAFF. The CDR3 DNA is TGTGCCAGTAGTATTCAGTTTAGGACTGAAGCTTTCTTT.

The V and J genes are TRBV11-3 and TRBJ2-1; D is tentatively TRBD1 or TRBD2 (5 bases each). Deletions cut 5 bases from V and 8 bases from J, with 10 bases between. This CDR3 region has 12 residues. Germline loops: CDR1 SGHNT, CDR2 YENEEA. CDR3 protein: CASSRGGDEQFF. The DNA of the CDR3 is TGTGCCAGCAGCCGGGGCGGAGATGAGCAGTTCTTC.